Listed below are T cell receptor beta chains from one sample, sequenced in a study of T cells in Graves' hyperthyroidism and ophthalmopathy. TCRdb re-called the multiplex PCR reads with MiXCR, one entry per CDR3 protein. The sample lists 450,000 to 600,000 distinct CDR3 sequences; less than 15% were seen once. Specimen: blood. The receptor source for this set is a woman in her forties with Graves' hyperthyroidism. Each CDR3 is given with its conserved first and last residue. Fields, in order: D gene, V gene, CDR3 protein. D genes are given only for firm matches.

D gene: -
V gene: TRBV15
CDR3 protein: CATSRDKSPFYGYTF

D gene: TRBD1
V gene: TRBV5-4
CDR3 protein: CASGLDRGQETQYF

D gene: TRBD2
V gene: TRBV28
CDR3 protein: CASSFVGGSGEETQYF

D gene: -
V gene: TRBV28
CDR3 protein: CASSRAGMNTEAFF

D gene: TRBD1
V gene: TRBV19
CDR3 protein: CASSSRQGYYTDTQYF

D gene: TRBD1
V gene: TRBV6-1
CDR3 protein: CASSETPLTGANEQFF

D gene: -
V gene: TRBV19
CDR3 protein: CASSAIHRTSVSDSPLHF

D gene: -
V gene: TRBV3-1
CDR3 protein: CASSPASAGELFF

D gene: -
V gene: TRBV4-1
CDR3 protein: CASSQDDVGETYEQYF

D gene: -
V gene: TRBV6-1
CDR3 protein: CASSEVRGGIGEQYF

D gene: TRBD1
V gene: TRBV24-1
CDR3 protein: CATSDTDRGESFF

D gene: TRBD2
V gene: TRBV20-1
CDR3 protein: CSARDPAAGELYEQYF

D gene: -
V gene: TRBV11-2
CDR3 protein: CASSPSLPDNNEQFF

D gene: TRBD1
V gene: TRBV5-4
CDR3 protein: CASSKTGQGNNNEQFF

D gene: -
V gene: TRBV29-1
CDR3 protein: CSVDTYNEQFF

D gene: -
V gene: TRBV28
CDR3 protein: CASSLQEFGGNTEAFF

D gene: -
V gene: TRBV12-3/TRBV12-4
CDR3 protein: CASRKDASPYEQYF

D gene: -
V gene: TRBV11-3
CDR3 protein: CASSPSGAGTEAFF

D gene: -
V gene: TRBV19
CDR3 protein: CASTSNSYEQYF

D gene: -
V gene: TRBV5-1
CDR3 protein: CASSLGGLAYEQFF

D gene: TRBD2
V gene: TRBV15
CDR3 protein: CATSFPGLFTDTQYF

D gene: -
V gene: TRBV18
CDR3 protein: CASSPPGRGVFYEQYF

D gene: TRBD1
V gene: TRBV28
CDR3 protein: CASSSRDRALSAKNIQYF

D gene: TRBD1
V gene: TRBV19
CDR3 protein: CASRQGQGFGGYTF

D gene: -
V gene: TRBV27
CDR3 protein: CASSPNRGSENTEAFF

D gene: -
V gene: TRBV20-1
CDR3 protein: CSASRGLNQPQHF

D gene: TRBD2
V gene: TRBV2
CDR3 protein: CAGGGRSYNEQFF

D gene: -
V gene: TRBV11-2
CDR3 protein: CASSLQPAGDTQYF

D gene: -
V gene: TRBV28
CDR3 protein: CASSPIDSNTGEQYF

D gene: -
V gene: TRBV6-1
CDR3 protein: CASSESPGYTQYF

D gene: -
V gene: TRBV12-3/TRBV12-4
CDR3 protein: CASRERGFTDTQYF

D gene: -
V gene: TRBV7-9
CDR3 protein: CASSPKSGPVFHQETQYF

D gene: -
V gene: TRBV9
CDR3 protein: CASSVSPGVGTDTQYF

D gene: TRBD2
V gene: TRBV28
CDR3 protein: CASGGLAGGMRFNNEQFF

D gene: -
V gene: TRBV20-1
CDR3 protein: CSARAPNEQFF

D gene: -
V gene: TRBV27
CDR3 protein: CASSMDYVSGGELFF

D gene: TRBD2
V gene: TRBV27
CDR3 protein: CASSPAGAQETQYF

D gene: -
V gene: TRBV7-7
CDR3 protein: CASSPGAGLNTGELFF

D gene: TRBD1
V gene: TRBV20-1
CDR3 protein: CSARDVVQGADGYTF

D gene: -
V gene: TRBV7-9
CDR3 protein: CASRSGTQYF

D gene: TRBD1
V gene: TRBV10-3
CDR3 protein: CAIKETGESPLHF

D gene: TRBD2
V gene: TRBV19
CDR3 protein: CASTQLAGGTEQFF

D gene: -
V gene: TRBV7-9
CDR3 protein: CASTPFTGSRDYGYTF